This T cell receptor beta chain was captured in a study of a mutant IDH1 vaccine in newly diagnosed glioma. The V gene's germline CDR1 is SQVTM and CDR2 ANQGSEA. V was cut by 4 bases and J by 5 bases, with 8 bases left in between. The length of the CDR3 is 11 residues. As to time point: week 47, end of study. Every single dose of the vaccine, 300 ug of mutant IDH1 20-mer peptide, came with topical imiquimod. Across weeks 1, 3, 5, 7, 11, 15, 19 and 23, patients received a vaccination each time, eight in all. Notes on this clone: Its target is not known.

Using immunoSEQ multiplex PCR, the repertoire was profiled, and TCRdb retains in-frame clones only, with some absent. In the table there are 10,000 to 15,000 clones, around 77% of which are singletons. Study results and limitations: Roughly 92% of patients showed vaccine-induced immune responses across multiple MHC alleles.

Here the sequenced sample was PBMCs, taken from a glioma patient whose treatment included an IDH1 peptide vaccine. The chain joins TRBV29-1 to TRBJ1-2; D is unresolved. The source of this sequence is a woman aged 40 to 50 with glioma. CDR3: CSVAGSYGYTF. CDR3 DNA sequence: TGCAGCGTTGCTGGGTCATATGGCTACACCTTC.